Each of the 27 T cell receptor beta chains below was sequenced from the same sample in a study of CD8 T cells in ankylosing spondylitis. Their antigen targets remain unknown. TCRdb reprocessed the 5' RACE reads with MiXCR, giving one entry per CDR3 protein. The data hold some 800,000 distinct CDR3 sequences, with 12% observed a single time. Study results and limitations: What appeared characteristic of ankylosing spondylitis blood was a TCR beta motif of about eight highly homologous variants.

Sequenced material: blood, either unsorted or a sorted T cell fraction (not recorded which). The receptor set was obtained from a male donor with ankylosing spondylitis.

J is TRBJ2-1 and V is TRBV13; a weak D match, TRBD2 (6 bases). V was cut by 6 bases and J by 0 bases, with 9 bases left in between. Germline V CDR1 and CDR2: PRHDT, FYEKMQ (reference sequence). CDR3 length: 14 residues. The CDR3 here is CASSRTTSYNEQFF. The CDR3 DNA follows: TGTGCCAGCAGTCGGACTACCTCCTACAATGAGCAGTTCTTC.

This clonotype was picked up a small number of times. The chain joins TRBV5-4 to TRBJ2-5; D tentatively fits TRBD1 or TRBD2 (5 bases each). Per the germline V gene, CDR1 is SGHNT and CDR2 is YYREEE (reference sequence). CDR3 size: 14 residues. The V end lost 0 bases, the J end lost 3 bases, and 9 bases lay between the germline ends. The CDR3 nucleotides are TGTGCCAGCAGCTTGGGGGACGCGAAAGAGACCCAGTACTTC. Encoded protein: CASSLGDAKETQYF.

This clonotype has a count of ten or more. The rearrangement links TRBV12-3 or TRBV12-4 to TRBJ1-2; the match to TRBD1 covers 9 bases. This CDR3 comprises 14 residues. The ends lost 5 bases at V and 4 bases at J; junction bases unmatched: 5. CDR3 in DNA: TGTGCCAGCAGTGGGGGACAGGGCGGCTATGGCTACACCTTC. Amino acids: CASSGGQGGYGYTF.

The gene calls are TRBV12-3 or TRBV12-4 and TRBJ2-1; 11 bases are shared with TRBD1. The CDR3 runs 14 residues. V shed 3 bases and J 8 bases; nucleotides not matched to a gene: 3. CDR3 nucleotides: TGTGCCAGCAGTTTTGGGACAGGGGGAGATGAGCAGTTCTTC. Residues: CASSFGTGGDEQFF.

V is TRBV21-1 and J is TRBJ2-3; TRBD1 was called by the table and not checked on the DNA. TRBV21-1 is recorded as a pseudogene. The CDR3 is 15 residues long. CDR3 amino acids: CARSRGREKSDTQYF. The CDR3 nucleotides are TGTGCCAGGAGTCGGGGCCGGGAAAAGTCAGATACGCAGTATTTT.

The chain joins TRBV28 to TRBJ1-1; the D is unclear. Trimming pared 1 base from V and 3 bases from J, leaving 12 bases between. From germline, CDR1 is MDHEN and CDR2 SYDVKM. This CDR3 region has 15 residues. The CDR3 coding sequence is TGTGCCAGCAGTTTATTCGGCCAGCTCTACACTGAAGCTTTCTTT. Protein: CASSLFGQLYTEAFF.

This clonotype was seen only a few times. This chain connects TRBV9 to TRBJ2-7; D is possibly TRBD1 (5 bases). Germline V gene sequence: CDR1 SGDLS, CDR2 YYNGEE. This CDR3 contains 14 residues. V lost 1 base and J lost 0, with 8 bases in between. The CDR3 coding sequence is TGTGCCAGCAGCGTAACAGGAGTCTCCTACGAGCAGTACTTC. Translated: CASSVTGVSYEQYF.

The chain uses TRBV4-2 and TRBJ2-3; either TRBD1 or TRBD2 may supply D (6 bases each). This CDR3 has 16 residues. V lost 3 bases, J lost 2 bases, and 15 bases lay in between. CDR1 is LGHNA and CDR2 is YNFKEQ in the germline V gene. CDR3 bases: TGTGCCAGCAGCCATAGCCGGGGGCCCCCCACAGATACGCAGTATTTT. It translates to CASSHSRGPPTDTQYF.

Only a few counts were recorded for this clonotype. The chain uses TRBV5-6 and TRBJ1-1, with unresolved D. V was cut by 0 bases and J by 2 bases, with 11 bases left in between. The CDR3 covers 15 residues. From germline, CDR1 is SGHDT and CDR2 YYEEEE. CDR3: CASSLDARPNTEAFF. CDR3 nucleotide sequence: TGTGCCAGCAGCTTGGACGCCAGACCTAACACTGAAGCTTTCTTT.

A few counts support this clonotype. This chain uses TRBV20-1 with TRBJ2-1; 8 nucleotides match TRBD2. The V gene end was trimmed by 6 bases and the J gene end by 0 bases; junction bases not matched to a gene: 10. The CDR3 has 16 amino acids. CDR1 is DFQATT and CDR2 is SNEGSKA in the germline V gene (reference sequence). The CDR3 loop reads CSAPRTSGDSYNEQFF. The CDR3 DNA follows: TGCAGTGCCCCCCGAACTAGCGGCGACTCCTACAATGAGCAGTTCTTC.

The chain carries TRBV6-1 and TRBJ1-5; the D is unclear. Germline V gene sequence: CDR1 MNHNS, CDR2 SASEGT. The CDR3 is made up of 14 amino acids. V was cut by 5 bases and J by 5 bases, with 13 bases left in between. DNA for the CDR3: TGTGCCAGCAGTCCCCATCTGGGCGATCAGCCCCAGCATTTT. Amino acids: CASSPHLGDQPQHF.

This clonotype appeared a few times. This chain uses TRBV20-1 with TRBJ2-1; possibly TRBD1 for D (5 bases). The V gene's germline CDR1 is DFQATT and CDR2 SNEGSKA (reference sequence). V shed 5 bases and J shed 0 bases, with 8 bases lying between them. The CDR3 extends over 13 amino acids. In DNA form, the CDR3 reads TGCAGTGCTTATAGGGGCTCCTACAATGAGCAGTTCTTC. The encoded protein is CSAYRGSYNEQFF.

The CDR3 sequence is CASSLPGPRVYEQYF. The DNA of the CDR3 is TGCGCCAGCAGCTTGCCGGGCCCAAGGGTCTACGAGCAGTACTTC. The gene calls are TRBV5-1 and TRBJ2-7, with unresolved D. CDR3 size: 15 residues. Trimming took 1 base from V and 3 from J, leaving 14 bases between them. The germline V gene has CDR1 SGHRS and CDR2 YFSETQ.

This clonotype was counted at least ten times. The chain uses TRBV20-1 and TRBJ2-1; D remains ambiguous. Germline V CDR1 and CDR2: DFQATT, SNEGSKA (reference sequence). Trimming took off 6 bases at V and 3 bases at J, with 9 bases between the two ends. The CDR3 covers 12 residues. The CDR3 reads CSAGTGYNEQFF. Here the CDR3 DNA reads TGCAGTGCCGGCACGGGCTACAATGAGCAGTTCTTC.

There are a few counts of this clonotype. The CDR3, as DNA: TGCAGTGCCCCTCCGGCAGGGGGACCCACAGATACGCAGTATTTT. Translating gives CSAPPAGGPTDTQYF. The J gene is TRBJ2-3, the V gene TRBV20-1; 7 nucleotides align to TRBD1. The CDR3 sequence is 15 residues long. Germline values: CDR1 DFQATT, CDR2 SNEGSKA (reference sequence). Trimming removed 6 bases from V and 2 bases from J; junction bases left unmatched: 11.

The rearrangement links TRBV10-3 to TRBJ2-1; a weak D match, TRBD1 (5 bases). Germline lookup yields CDR1 ENHRY and CDR2 SYGVKD. Trimming pared 4 bases from V and 7 bases from J, leaving 14 bases between. The CDR3 covers 14 residues. The DNA of the CDR3 is TGTGCCATCAGTGGCCTAAAGGGGTCGAATGAGCAGTTCTTC. Translation gives CAISGLKGSNEQFF.

This clonotype was counted between two and nine times. The J gene is TRBJ2-7, the V gene TRBV7-2, with D maybe TRBD1 (5 bases). The CDR3 has 16 amino acids. The germline V gene has CDR1 SGHTA and CDR2 FQGNSA. Trimming pared 5 bases from V and 0 bases from J, leaving 17 bases between. The CDR3 bases are TGTGCCAGCAGCGTTACAGGTGCATTGAGCTCCTACGAGCAGTACTTC. Protein: CASSVTGALSSYEQYF.

In its sample, this clonotype was seen a few times. The rearrangement links TRBV5-1 to TRBJ1-1; possibly TRBD1 for D (6 bases). Between the trimmed V and J ends, which lost 4 bases and 6 bases, there was a span of 16 bases. Germline V gene sequence: CDR1 SGHRS, CDR2 YFSETQ. This CDR3 has 14 residues. CDR3: CASSPEDSIAEAFF. In DNA, the CDR3 is TGCGCCAGCAGCCCCGAGGACAGCATCGCTGAAGCTTTCTTT.

In this sample, this clonotype turned up a few times. The CDR3 nucleotides are TGTGCCAGCAGCTTAACGTATAACAGGGACGAGACCCAGTACTTC. It encodes CASSLTYNRDETQYF. The chain carries TRBV7-3 and TRBJ2-5; D possibly corresponds to TRBD1 (6 bases). Trimming shortened V by 0 bases and J by 5 bases, and 13 bases separated the two germline ends. This CDR3 comprises 15 residues. Per the germline V gene, CDR1 is SGHTA and CDR2 is FQGTGA.

This clonotype was counted ten times or more. V gene TRBV7-9 combines with J gene TRBJ1-1; weak D call: TRBD1 (5 bases). The ends were cut back, 6 bases at V and 11 bases at J, with 16 bases in the middle. CDR3 length equals 12 residues. Germline V CDR1 and CDR2: SEHNR, FQNEAQ (reference sequence). The CDR3 DNA reads TGTGCCAGCAGTATCCAGGGTTTGCAGGCTTTCTTT. It yields the protein CASSIQGLQAFF.

This clonotype was found a few times. The chain links TRBV6-1 to TRBJ2-5, with 7 bases aligning to TRBD2. The CDR3 runs 16 residues. Trimming removed 9 bases from V and 4 bases from J; junction bases left unmatched: 17. Germline lookup yields CDR1 MNHNS and CDR2 SASEGT. The CDR3 DNA reads as TGTGCCAGTCGACCCGCACTAGCGAATATAGGAGAGACCCAGTACTTC. Protein: CASRPALANIGETQYF.

This sequence joins TRBV27 and TRBJ1-2; D possibly corresponds to TRBD1 (6 bases). From germline, CDR1 is MNHEY and CDR2 SMNVEV (reference sequence). Deletions cut 3 bases from V and 7 bases from J, with 12 bases between. The CDR3 extends over 13 amino acids. DNA of the CDR3: TGTGCCAGCAGTTTGGGACATCTAACTGGCTACACCTTC. Translating it yields CASSLGHLTGYTF.

This clonotype has just a few counts. The gene calls are TRBV20-1 and TRBJ2-1; TRBD2 agrees at 7 bases. V dropped 3 bases and J dropped 1; count of bases not matched to a gene: 3. Germline V CDR1 and CDR2: DFQATT, SNEGSKA (reference sequence). CDR3 length: 14 amino acids. CDR3 DNA sequence: TGCAGTGCTAGTGGGGACTATTCCTACAATGAGCAGTTCTTC. Protein sequence: CSASGDYSYNEQFF.

V and J are TRBV15 and TRBJ2-7; D gene ambiguous. The CDR3 runs 15 residues. The V gene lost 1 base and the J gene lost 0 bases, with 10 bases spanning the gap. CDR1 and CDR2 (germline): LNHNV, YYDKDF (reference sequence). The CDR3 DNA reads as TGTGCCACCAGCAGAGCTCCTCCTTACTCCTACGAGCAGTACTTC. Translating it yields CATSRAPPYSYEQYF.

The chain carries TRBV20-1 and TRBJ2-3; D perhaps matches TRBD1 (5 bases). The V gene's germline CDR1 is DFQATT and CDR2 SNEGSKA (reference sequence). The CDR3 consists of 14 residues. The CDR3 reads CNAGSSQAVDTQYF. The DNA of the CDR3 is TGCAACGCAGGGTCAAGTCAGGCGGTAGATACGCAGTATTTT.

The CDR3 DNA sequence: TGTGCCAGCAGCCCTAATCCCGGGACTAGCGTCTACGAGCAGTACTTC. Translation gives CASSPNPGTSVYEQYF. J is TRBJ2-7 and V is TRBV28, with 10 bases identical to TRBD2. V shed 6 bases and J 3 bases; nucleotides not matched to a gene: 11. The CDR3 totals 16 residues. The germline gives CDR1 MDHEN, CDR2 SYDVKM.

The J gene is TRBJ2-7, the V gene TRBV9, with D possibly called TRBD1 or TRBD2 (6 bases each). Looked up from germline, CDR1 is SGDLS and CDR2 is YYNGEE. Trimming removed 0 bases at V and 6 bases at J, with 10 bases between. This CDR3 has 13 amino acids. The CDR3: CASSVGRGGEQYF. CDR3 in DNA: TGTGCCAGCAGCGTAGGCAGGGGAGGCGAGCAGTACTTC.